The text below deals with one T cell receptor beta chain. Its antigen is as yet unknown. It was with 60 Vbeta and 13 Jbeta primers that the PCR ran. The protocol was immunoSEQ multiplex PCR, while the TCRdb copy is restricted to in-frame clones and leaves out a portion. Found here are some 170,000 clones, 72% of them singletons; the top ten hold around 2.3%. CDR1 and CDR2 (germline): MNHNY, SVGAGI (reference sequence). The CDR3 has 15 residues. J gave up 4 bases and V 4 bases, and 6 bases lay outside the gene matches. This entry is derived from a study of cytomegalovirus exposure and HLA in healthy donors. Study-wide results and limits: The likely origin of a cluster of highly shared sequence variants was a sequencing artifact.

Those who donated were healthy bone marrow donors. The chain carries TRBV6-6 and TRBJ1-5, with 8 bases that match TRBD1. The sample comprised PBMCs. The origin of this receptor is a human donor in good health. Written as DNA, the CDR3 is TGTGCCAGCAGTTCCGACAGGGGCTCGAATCAGCCCCAGCATTTT. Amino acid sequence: CASSSDRGSNQPQHF.